The clone carrying this T cell receptor beta chain was detected only once. This sample stems from a study of blood T cell repertoires in COVID-19. Study details: Donors in the United States, Italy and Spain gave samples during acute or convalescent COVID-19. From T cells, B-cell-depleted T cells, or PBMCs came the material, which was cDNA or gDNA.

Germline CDR1 reads LGHDT; CDR2 reads YNNKEL (reference sequence). V shed 4 bases, J shed 3 bases, and the junction held 3 bases outside the gene matches. This CDR3 has 14 amino acids. How the authors handled the data: Amplification with reference gene primers provided the estimates of nucleated cell counts. The repertoire was sequenced with immunoSEQ multiplex PCR; TCRdb's copy has only in-frame clones and lacks some. V and J calls and clone size are copied from that table; D and trimming were computed from the DNA. Here the sample spans a few hundred thousand clones, 65% to 90% being singletons. This sequence originates from a human donor in a cohort sampled during active COVID-19. The sequenced sample was peripheral blood. The J gene is TRBJ1-3, the V gene TRBV3-1 (or the pseudogene TRBV3-2); 7 bases fit TRBD1. The DNA of the CDR3 is TGTGCCAGCAGCCCCGGGACAGTTGGAAACACCATATATTTT. The encoded protein is CASSPGTVGNTIYF.